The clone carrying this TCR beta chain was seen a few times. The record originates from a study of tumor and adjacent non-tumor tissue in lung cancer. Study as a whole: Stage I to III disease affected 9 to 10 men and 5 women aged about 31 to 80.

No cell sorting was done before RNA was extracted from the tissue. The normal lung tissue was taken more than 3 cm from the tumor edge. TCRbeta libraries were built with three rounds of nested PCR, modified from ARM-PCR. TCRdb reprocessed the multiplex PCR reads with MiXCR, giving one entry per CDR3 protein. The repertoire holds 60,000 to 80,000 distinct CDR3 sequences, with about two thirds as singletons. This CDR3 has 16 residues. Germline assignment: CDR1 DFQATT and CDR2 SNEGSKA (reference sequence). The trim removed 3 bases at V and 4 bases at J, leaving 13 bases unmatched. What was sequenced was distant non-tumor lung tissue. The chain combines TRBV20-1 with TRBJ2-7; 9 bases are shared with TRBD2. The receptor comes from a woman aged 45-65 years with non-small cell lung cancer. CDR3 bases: TGCAGTGCTAGTGATATGTCTAGCGGGAAAGTTTACGAGCAGTACTTC. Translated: CSASDMSSGKVYEQYF.